This T cell receptor beta chain derives from a study of human T cells and chemical hapten exposure (dated by TCRdb to the early 2020s). Some background on the complete study: For sensitization, 2% DPC in acetone was applied to a roughly 2 cm by roughly 2 cm area of upper inner arm skin. Throughout the study period of roughly 24 weeks, patients also received therapeutic DPC doses to the scalp every week. Patch testing was performed on the upper back with Finn chambers containing 0.01% DPC, and the patch tests were scored after 6 days according to International Contact Dermatitis Research Group standards. The patient cohort, mostly female, included alopecia areata with under or over 50% scalp involvement, alopecia totalis and alopecia universalis. Libraries were pooled for sequencing, and variation in per-sample TCR yields was attributed mainly to small differences in library volumes within the pool. Peripheral blood TCR repertoire changes were tracked in vivo in alopecia patients during primary and secondary sensitization to the hapten diphenylcyclopropenone (DPC). Blood samples were taken from patients before sensitization (week 0) and at 2, 6 and about 24 weeks after DPC sensitization. Blood for TCR sequencing was provided by twenty-nine alopecia patients at one to four time points (pre-sensitization, 2, 6 and 24 weeks). Each blood RNA sample was used to sequence both TCR alpha and TCR beta chains. The research as a whole found: Alopecia, a presumed autoimmune disease, was present in all patients, so the immune response of the patients might differ from that of healthy individuals. No change with DPC sensitization was found in the number of TCRs above 1 in 1000 frequency, and no evidence of global repertoire structure alterations was found. Patch test score was positively correlated with the number of PT1 expanded TCRs, with significance at thresholds 8, 16 and 32 but not at 4. Significantly more large CDR3 similarity clusters were formed by expanded TCRs than by pre-sensitization or healthy control sets, consistent with antigen-driven responses. After repeated subsampling, the strength of the expansion versus patch-test correlation and the threshold at which it became significant changed.

In its sample, this clonotype was seen many times. The specificity of this receptor is unknown. Qualities for individual bases were not recorded, and no much larger clone is one base off. Receptor amplification or capture employed RACE. TCRdb records NextSeq 500 as the sequencer. During library preparation, unique molecular identifiers were attached to individual cDNA molecules so that TCRs could be counted in a quantitative, reproducible way. As for the authors' bioinformatics: The median number of TCRs per sample was around 96,000, ranging from about 23,224 to 690,600. The Decombinator software suite was used to annotate the V, J and CDR3 of the TCR reads. For the PS versus PT1 abundance plots, all samples were subsampled to the same number of TCRs (28,000). Expanded TCRs were defined as absent before sensitization and observed at least eight times at the 2-week time point. Through fastp at Q25 and MiXCR, TCRdb rebuilt clones from the public reads, retaining in-frame beta chains. Rows are combined by CDR3 protein, so each entry shows the most common genes and DNA. It is TCRdb's table, rather than the study itself, that gives the V and J calls and clone size. Here the sample has fewer than 45,000 distinct CDR3 sequences; 4% occur a single time. The ten largest account for 20% to 30% of the sample.

Deletion took 0 bases off V and 5 bases off J, with a span of 10 bases between the germline ends. From cysteine to phenylalanine, the CDR3 is 14 amino acids long. Of all the DNA, just the CDR3 is kept, 42 bases in frame from base 1. Per the germline V gene, MGHRA is the CDR1 and YSYEKL is the CDR2. The sample's time point label, in plain terms: patch test 1, 2 weeks after DPC sensitization. The treatment or condition label, as the study defines it: therapeutic diphenylcyclopropenone sensitization with weekly scalp DPC. Unfractionated whole blood was collected in Tempus Blood RNA tubes, and total RNA was extracted from that blood. At every patch-test visit, the blood draw took place before the patch test was put on. Patients were considered eligible if aged 18 to 70, diagnosed with alopecia and deemed suitable for DPC therapy, and patients were excluded if pregnant.

The V and J segments used are TRBV4-1 and TRBJ1-1; a tentative D call is TRBD1 (5 bases match). The sequences come from whole blood, collected in connection with sensitization to the hapten diphenylcyclopropenone (DPC). This TCR came from a man aged 50 or older with alopecia areata. Some clones in this sample may be carry-over from other donors' samples. The CDR3 region reads CASSQEWGGTEAFF. At the DNA level, the sequence is TGCGCCAGCAGCCAAGAGTGGGGGGGAACTGAAGCTTTCTTT.